One sample yielded the 6 T cell receptor beta chains listed below, sequenced in a study of vaccination effects on CD4 cells after COVID-19 (dated by TCRdb to between 2020 and 2023). The method was the immunoSEQ multiplex PCR assay. The clones in this table, taken by TCRdb from immuneACCESS, are in-frame only. Not every clone is retained; where verified, under half of the shortfall comes from an unresolved V gene, and the cause of the rest is unknown. A total of around 59,000 clones appear in this sample, roughly 78% of them only once. Of the sample, roughly 2% is held by the ten largest clones. Their specific antigens are unknown. In the ViraFEST assay, PBMC were stimulated with viral peptide pools, and TCR sequencing was then used to find antigen-specific CD4+ T cell clonotypes based on their expansion. After about 9 days of culture, CD4+ T cells were isolated with the EasySep CD4+ T cell isolation kit. Participants received two doses of either the BNT162b2 or the mRNA-1273 mRNA SARS-CoV-2 vaccine.

The source material was CD4+ T cells from PBMCs cultured with HCoV-OC43 spike peptides, sampled after COVID-19 vaccination. The sample's cell subset or site label, decoded: HCoV-OC43 spike overlapping peptide pool stimulation. The receptors were sampled from a human donor who received a COVID-19 vaccine.

V gene TRBV9 combines with J gene TRBJ1-4, with 8 positions matching TRBD1. The germline gives CDR1 SGDLS, CDR2 YYNGEE. This CDR3 contains 14 residues. Germline trimming cut 0 bases from V and 8 bases from J; bases unmatched to any gene: 3. In DNA, the CDR3 is TGTGCCAGCAGCGTAGACAGGGGGGCGGAAAAACTGTTTTTT. This codes for CASSVDRGAEKLFF.

This chain links TRBV7-3 with TRBJ2-6, with no clear D. The CDR3 contains 15 residues. V lost 5 bases to trimming and J lost 4 bases, with 12 bases between them. Germline V CDR1 and CDR2: SGHTA, FQGTGA. CDR3 sequence (DNA): TGTGCCAGCAGCCGGGTGGGGTCAGGGGCCAACGTCCTGACTTTC. Translated, it gives CASSRVGSGANVLTF.

The table lists this clone with a count of one. V is TRBV14 and J is TRBJ2-4, with D tentatively TRBD1 (6 bases). Per germline, CDR1 SGHDN and CDR2 FVKESK. V lost 4 bases and J 7 bases, leaving 8 bases between the germline ends. The CDR3 extends over 12 amino acids. CDR3 sequence reads: CASSLGQNIQYF. The CDR3, as DNA: TGTGCCAGCAGCCTCGGACAGAACATTCAGTACTTC.

This clone has only one observation. The chain employs TRBV7-9 and TRBJ2-1; no definite D call. V dropped 3 bases and J dropped 1 base, with 4 bases sitting between them. The germline CDR1 and CDR2 sequences are SEHNR and FQNEAQ (reference sequence). This CDR3 spans 13 amino acids. The CDR3 loop reads CASSFRSYNEQFF. CDR3 DNA sequence: TGTGCCAGCAGCTTCCGTTCCTACAATGAGCAGTTCTTC.

The chain combines TRBV18 with TRBJ2-7; the D is unclear. Per germline, CDR1 KGHSH and CDR2 LQKENI. Trimming took off 3 bases at V and 3 bases at J, with 12 bases between the two ends. The CDR3 has 14 amino acids. The CDR3 sequence: CASSPTAQSYEQYV. CDR3 bases: TGTGCCAGCTCACCCACCGCACAGAGCTACGAGCAGTACGTC.

The chain carries TRBV24-1 and TRBJ1-4, with TRBD1 matching 10 bases. Germline CDR1 is KGHDR and CDR2 is SFDVKD. V gave up 10 bases and J gave up 10 bases; unmatched junction bases: 8. The CDR3 loop spans 13 amino acids. CDR3 amino acids: CATRGTGEGKLFF. The CDR3 bases are TGTGCCACTAGAGGGACAGGGGAAGGAAAACTGTTTTTT.